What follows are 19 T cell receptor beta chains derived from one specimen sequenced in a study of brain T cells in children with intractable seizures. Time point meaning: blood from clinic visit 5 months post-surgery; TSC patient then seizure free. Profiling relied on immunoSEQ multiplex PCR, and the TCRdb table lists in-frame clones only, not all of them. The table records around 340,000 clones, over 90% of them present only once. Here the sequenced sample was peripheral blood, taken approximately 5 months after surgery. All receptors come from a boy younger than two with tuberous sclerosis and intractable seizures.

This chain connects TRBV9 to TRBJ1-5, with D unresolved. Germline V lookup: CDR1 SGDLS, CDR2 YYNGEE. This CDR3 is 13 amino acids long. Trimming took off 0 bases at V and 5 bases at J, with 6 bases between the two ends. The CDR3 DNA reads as TGTGCCAGCAGCGTAGGAGAGTATCAGCCCCAGCATTTT. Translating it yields CASSVGEYQPQHF.

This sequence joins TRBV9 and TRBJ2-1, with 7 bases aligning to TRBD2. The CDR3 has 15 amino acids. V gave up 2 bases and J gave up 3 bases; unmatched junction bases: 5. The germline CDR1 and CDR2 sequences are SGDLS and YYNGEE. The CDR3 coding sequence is TGTGCCAGCAGCGTCAGCGGGACCGACTACAATGAGCAGTTCTTC. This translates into CASSVSGTDYNEQFF.

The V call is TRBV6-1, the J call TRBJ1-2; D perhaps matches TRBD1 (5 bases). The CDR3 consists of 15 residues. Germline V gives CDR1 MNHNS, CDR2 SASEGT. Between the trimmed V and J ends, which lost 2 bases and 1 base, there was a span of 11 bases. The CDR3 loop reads CASSEPGLINYGYTF. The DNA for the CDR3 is TGTGCCAGCAGTGAACCGGGACTTATTAACTATGGCTACACCTTC.

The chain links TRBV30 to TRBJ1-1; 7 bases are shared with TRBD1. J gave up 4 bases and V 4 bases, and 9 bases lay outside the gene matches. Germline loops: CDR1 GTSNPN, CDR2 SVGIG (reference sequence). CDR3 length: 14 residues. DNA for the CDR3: TGTGCCTGGACCTCAGGGGGTAGAGGCACTGAAGCTTTCTTT. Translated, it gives CAWTSGGRGTEAFF.

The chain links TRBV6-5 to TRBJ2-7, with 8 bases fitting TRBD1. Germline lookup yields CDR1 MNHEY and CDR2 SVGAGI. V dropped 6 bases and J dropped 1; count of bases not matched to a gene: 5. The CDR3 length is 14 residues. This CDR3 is CASRDRETSYEQYF. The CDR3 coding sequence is TGTGCCAGCAGGGACAGGGAAACTTCCTACGAGCAGTACTTC.

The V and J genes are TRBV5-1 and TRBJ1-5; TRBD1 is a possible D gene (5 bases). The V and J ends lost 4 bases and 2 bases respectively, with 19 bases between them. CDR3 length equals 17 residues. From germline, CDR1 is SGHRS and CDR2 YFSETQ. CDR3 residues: CASSPSFKQEGNQPQHF. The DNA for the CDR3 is TGCGCCAGCAGCCCTTCCTTTAAACAGGAGGGCAATCAGCCCCAGCATTTT. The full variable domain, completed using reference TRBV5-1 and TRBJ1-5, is KAGVTQTPRYLIKTRGQQVTLSCSPISGHRSVSWYQQTPGQGLQFLFEYFSETQRNKGNFPGRFSGRQFSNSRSEMNVSTLELGDSALYLCASSPSFKQEGNQPQHFGDGTRLSIL.

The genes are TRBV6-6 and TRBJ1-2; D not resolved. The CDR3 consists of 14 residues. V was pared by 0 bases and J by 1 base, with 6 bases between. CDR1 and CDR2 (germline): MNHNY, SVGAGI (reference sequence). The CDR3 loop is CASSYSPVNYGYTF. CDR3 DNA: TGTGCCAGCAGTTACTCGCCCGTTAACTATGGCTACACCTTC.

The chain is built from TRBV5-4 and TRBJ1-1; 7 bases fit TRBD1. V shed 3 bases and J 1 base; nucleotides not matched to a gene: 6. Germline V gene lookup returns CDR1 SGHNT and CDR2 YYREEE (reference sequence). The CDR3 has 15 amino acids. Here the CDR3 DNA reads TGTGCCAGCAGCTCTCCGGGACAGCCGAACACTGAAGCTTTCTTT. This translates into CASSSPGQPNTEAFF.

CDR3 sequence (DNA): TGTGCCAGCAGTTTCGGACAGGGCCACGAGCAGTACTTC. Residues: CASSFGQGHEQYF. This chain connects TRBV27 to TRBJ2-7; 8 bases map to TRBD1. Germline CDR1 and CDR2: MNHEY and SMNVEV (reference sequence). Trimming took 3 bases from V and 5 from J; bases not matched to a gene: 3. This CDR3 is 13 amino acids long.

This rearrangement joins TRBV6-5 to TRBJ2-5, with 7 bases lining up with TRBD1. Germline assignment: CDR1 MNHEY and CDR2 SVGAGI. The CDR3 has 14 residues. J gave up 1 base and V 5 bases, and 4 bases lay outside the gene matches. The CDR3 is CASSSRDSQETQYF. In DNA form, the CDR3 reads TGTGCCAGCAGTAGCCGGGACAGCCAAGAGACCCAGTACTTC.

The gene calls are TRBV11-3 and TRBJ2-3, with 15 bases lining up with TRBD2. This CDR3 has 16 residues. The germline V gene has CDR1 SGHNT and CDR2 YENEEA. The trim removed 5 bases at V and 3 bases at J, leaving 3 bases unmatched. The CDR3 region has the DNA TGTGCCAGCAGCCCAGGGACTAGCGGGGGGACAGATACGCAGTATTTT. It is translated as CASSPGTSGGTDTQYF.

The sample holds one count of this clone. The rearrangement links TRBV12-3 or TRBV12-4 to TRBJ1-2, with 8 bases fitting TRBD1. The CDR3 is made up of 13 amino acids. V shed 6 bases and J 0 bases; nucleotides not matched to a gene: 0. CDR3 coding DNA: TGTGCCAGCAGACAGGGGGCTAACTATGGCTACACCTTC. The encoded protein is CASRQGANYGYTF.

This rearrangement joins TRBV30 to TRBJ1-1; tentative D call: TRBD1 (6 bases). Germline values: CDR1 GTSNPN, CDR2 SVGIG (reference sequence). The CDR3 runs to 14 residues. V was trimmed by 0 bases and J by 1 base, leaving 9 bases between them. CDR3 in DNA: TGTGCCTGGAGTGTAGCAGGGGCGAACACTGAAGCTTTCTTT. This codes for CAWSVAGANTEAFF.

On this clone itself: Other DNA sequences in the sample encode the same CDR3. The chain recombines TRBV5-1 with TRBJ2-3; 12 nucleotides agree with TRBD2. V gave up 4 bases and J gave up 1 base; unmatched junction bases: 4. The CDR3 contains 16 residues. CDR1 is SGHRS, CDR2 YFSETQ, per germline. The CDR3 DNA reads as TGCGCCAGCAGCCTAAGGACTAGCGGGGGCACAGATACGCAGTATTTT. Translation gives CASSLRTSGGTDTQYF.

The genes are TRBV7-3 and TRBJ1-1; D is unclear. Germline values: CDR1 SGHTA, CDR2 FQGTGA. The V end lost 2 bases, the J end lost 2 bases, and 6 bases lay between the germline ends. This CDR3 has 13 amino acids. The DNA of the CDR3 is TGTGCCAGCAGCTTAGGCGATAACACTGAAGCTTTCTTT. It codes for CASSLGDNTEAFF.

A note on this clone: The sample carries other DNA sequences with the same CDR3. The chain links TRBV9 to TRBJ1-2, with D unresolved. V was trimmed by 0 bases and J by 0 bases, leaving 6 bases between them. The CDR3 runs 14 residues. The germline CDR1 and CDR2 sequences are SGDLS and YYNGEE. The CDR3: CASSVGGPNYGYTF. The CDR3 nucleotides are TGTGCCAGCAGCGTAGGAGGGCCTAACTATGGCTACACCTTC.

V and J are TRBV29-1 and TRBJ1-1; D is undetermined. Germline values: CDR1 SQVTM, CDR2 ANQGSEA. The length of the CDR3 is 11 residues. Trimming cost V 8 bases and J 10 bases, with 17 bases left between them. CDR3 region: CSHVEAGRAFF. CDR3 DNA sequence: TGCAGCCATGTCGAGGCGGGCAGAGCTTTCTTT.

In nucleotides, the CDR3 is TGTGCCAGCAGCTTAGGACTCAACTACAATGAGCAGTTCTTC. This codes for CASSLGLNYNEQFF. The chain links TRBV13 to TRBJ2-1; no reliable D call. This CDR3 has 14 amino acids. V lost 0 bases, J lost 3 bases, and 6 bases lay in between. Germline CDR1 PRHDT, CDR2 FYEKMQ (reference sequence). The entire variable domain, with the rest obtained from reference TRBV13 and TRBJ2-1, is as follows: AAGVIQSPRHLIKEKRETATLKCYPIPRHDTVYWYQQGPGQDPQFLISFYEKMQSDKGSIPDRFSAQQFSDYHSELNMSSLELGDSALYFCASSLGLNYNEQFFGPGTRLTVL.

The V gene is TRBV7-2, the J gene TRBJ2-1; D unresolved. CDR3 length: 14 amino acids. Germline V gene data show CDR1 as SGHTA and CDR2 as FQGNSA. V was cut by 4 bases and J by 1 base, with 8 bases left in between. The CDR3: CASSSRVSYNEQFF. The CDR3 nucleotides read TGTGCCAGCAGCTCCCGGGTATCCTACAATGAGCAGTTCTTC.